One and the same sample provided the 20 T cell receptor beta chains below, sequenced in a study of metastatic and nonmetastatic thyroid tumors. TCRdb called clones again from the PCR reads with MiXCR. The table records more than 10,000 clones, around 23% of them present only once. Thyroid surgery took place with no prior treatment in any patient. Material: blood. Source of these receptors: a female donor with papillary thyroid cancer or a benign thyroid nodule (not recorded which). Some clones in this sample may be carry-over from other donors' samples.

The CDR3 loop reads CASSPQGTFYEQYF. The CDR3 nucleotides read TGTGCCAGCAGCCCTCAGGGGACCTTCTACGAGCAGTACTTC. The rearrangement uses TRBV7-9 and TRBJ2-7, with a tentative D call TRBD1 (6 bases). CDR3 length: 14 residues. Germline V CDR1 and CDR2: SEHNR, FQNEAQ (reference sequence). Trimming stripped 5 bases from V and 3 bases from J, with 14 bases between. Combining the CDR3 with reference TRBV7-9 and TRBJ2-7 gives the whole variable domain DTGVSQNPRHKITKRGQNVTFRCDPISEHNRLYWYRQTLGQGPEFLTYFQNEAQLEKSRLLSDRFSAERPKGSFSTLEIQRTEQGDSAMYLCASSPQGTFYEQYFGPGTRLTVT.

J is TRBJ2-2 and V is TRBV24-1, with 11 bases fitting TRBD1. J was trimmed by 5 bases and V by 1 base; bases with no gene match: 5. The CDR3 covers 17 residues. Germline-derived CDR1 and CDR2 are KGHDR and SFDVKD. The CDR3 DNA reads TGTGCCACCAGTGATTTTGGACAGGGGGCGAGTACCGGGGAGCTGTTTTTT. It specifies CATSDFGQGASTGELFF.

This clone was counted many times. The V gene is TRBV20-1, the J gene TRBJ1-5; 8 nucleotides match TRBD1. The CDR3 extends over 18 amino acids. The V segment lost 6 bases and the J segment 2 bases; nucleotides outside the gene matches: 18. Germline assignment: CDR1 DFQATT and CDR2 SNEGSKA (reference sequence). The CDR3 nucleotides are TGCAGTGCCCCGAGGGGGCAGGGGGCTTGGAGCGGCAATCAGCCCCAGCATTTT. As protein: CSAPRGQGAWSGNQPQHF.

This clone was found many times. The V call is TRBV10-3, the J call TRBJ1-1; a weak D match, TRBD1 (5 bases). V shed 10 bases and J shed 4 bases, with 13 bases lying between them. CDR1 is ENHRY and CDR2 is SYGVKD in the germline V gene. There are 12 residues in the CDR3. The CDR3 here is CATGGDGTEAFF. The CDR3 nucleotides read TGTGCCACCGGGGGGGATGGCACTGAAGCTTTCTTT.

Worth noting for this clone: This could be a read error, since a much larger clone is one nucleotide away. V is TRBV5-4 and J is TRBJ2-2; 15 nucleotides match TRBD2. Germline-derived CDR1 and CDR2 are SGHNT and YYREEE (reference sequence). The CDR3 has 17 amino acids. The CDR3 sequence: CAISLGGLAGGTGELFF. Here the CDR3 DNA reads TGTGCCATCAGCTTGGGCGGACTAGCGGGAGGGACCGGGGAGCTGTTTTTT. Combining the CDR3 with reference TRBV5-4 and TRBJ2-2 gives the whole variable domain ETGVTQSPTHLIKTRGQQVTLRCSSQSGHNTVSWYQQALGQGPQFIFQYYREEENGRGNFPPRFSGLQFPNYSSELNVNALELDDSALYLCAISLGGLAGGTGELFFGEGSRLTVL.

By frequency in the sample, this clone is medium-sized. The CDR3 region is CASSSRDLKNTIYF. The CDR3 coding sequence is TGTGCCAGCAGTTCCCGGGATCTTAAAAACACCATATATTTT. The chain couples TRBV27 to TRBJ1-3; D gene uncertain. The CDR3 sequence is 14 residues long. From germline, CDR1 is MNHEY and CDR2 SMNVEV (reference sequence). Trimming removed 4 bases at V and 6 bases at J, with 13 bases between.

This clone is categorized as medium-sized (0.01 to 0.1%). This rearrangement joins TRBV24-1 to TRBJ2-1; D possibly matches TRBD1 or TRBD2 (6 bases each). Trimming left V 5 bases short and J 8 bases short, with 12 bases between. Germline V CDR1 and CDR2: KGHDR, SFDVKD. The CDR3 sequence is 13 residues long. CDR3 in amino acids: CATSGGGIYEQFF. CDR3 DNA sequence: TGTGCCACCAGTGGAGGGGGGATTTATGAGCAGTTCTTC.

This clone was picked up many times. CDR3 protein: CATSREGLVGELTDTQYF. CDR3 coding DNA: TGTGCCACCAGCAGAGAGGGGCTAGTGGGGGAACTCACAGATACGCAGTATTTT. The chain combines TRBV15 with TRBJ2-3; D may be TRBD1 or TRBD2 (5 bases each). Trimming took off 0 bases at V and 2 bases at J, with 18 bases between the two ends. Germline V gives CDR1 LNHNV, CDR2 YYDKDF (reference sequence). The CDR3 runs 18 residues.

In regard to this clone: A read error may account for a junction end that differs from germline. The rearrangement joins TRBV11-3 to TRBJ2-7; TRBD1 matches 7 bases. The V gene's germline CDR1 is SGHNT and CDR2 YENEEA. The CDR3 consists of 16 residues. The CDR3 region has the DNA TGTGCCAGCAGCCCGCCGATGGAGACAGGGATCGGGGCGTCTCACTTC. Amino acid sequence: CASSPPMETGIGASHF.

This clone came up many times. The V and J genes are TRBV20-1 and TRBJ1-5; the D gene is possibly TRBD1 (5 bases). This CDR3 is 14 amino acids long. Germline CDR1 and CDR2: DFQATT and SNEGSKA (reference sequence). Trimming removed 0 bases at V and 8 bases at J, with 14 bases between. CDR3 sequence reads: CSARDRGWGEPQHF. CDR3 sequence (DNA): TGCAGTGCTAGAGATCGGGGGTGGGGAGAGCCCCAGCATTTT.

CDR3 coding DNA: TGCGCCAGCAGCCAAGCCCGACTAGCGGGGGGTAGCACAGATACGCAGTATTTT. Translated: CASSQARLAGGSTDTQYF. The V call is TRBV4-1, the J call TRBJ2-3; 13 bases line up with TRBD2. Germline assignment: CDR1 MGHRA and CDR2 YSYEKL. The CDR3 has 18 amino acids. V trimming: 1 base; J trimming: 0 bases; junction bases outside the gene matches: 4.

The sample holds many counts of this clone. This chain joins TRBV5-1 and TRBJ2-7; 7 bases are a match to TRBD2. Germline-derived CDR1 and CDR2 are SGHRS and YFSETQ. CDR3 size: 14 residues. Trimming cost V 2 bases and J 2 bases; bases outside gene matches: 4. The CDR3 protein is CASSFGTTTYEQYF. In DNA, the CDR3 is TGCGCCAGCAGCTTCGGGACTACAACCTACGAGCAGTACTTC.

This clone came up many times. A read error is possible here, since a much larger clone lies one base away. V usage is TRBV6-1 and J usage is TRBJ1-2, with unresolved D. CDR1 is MNHNS, CDR2 SASEGT, per germline. The CDR3 loop spans 13 amino acids. V shed 4 bases and J shed 1 base, with 7 bases lying between them. The CDR3 bases are TGTGCCAGCAGTGGGTTCAATAACTATGGCTACACCTTC. Translating it yields CASSGFNNYGYTF.

The chain joins TRBV30 to TRBJ1-5; unclear D gene. V shed 6 bases and J shed 4 bases, with 4 bases lying between them. In germline, CDR1 is GTSNPN, CDR2 SVGIG (reference sequence). The CDR3 extends over 10 amino acids. The CDR3 is CACKNQPQHF. The CDR3 DNA reads as TGTGCCTGTAAAAATCAGCCCCAGCATTTT.

V and J are TRBV11-2 and TRBJ1-6; no firm D call. This CDR3 is built from 19 residues. The V end was cut by 3 bases, the J end by 6 bases, with 24 bases between. Germline V gene sequence: CDR1 SGHAT, CDR2 FQNNGV. This CDR3 reads CASSFDPLTDRRGNSPLHF. The CDR3 coding sequence is TGTGCCAGCAGCTTTGACCCGTTGACGGACCGCCGGGGTAATTCACCCCTCCACTTT.

This clone came up a few times. The chain joins TRBV4-2 to TRBJ2-1; unclear D gene. V dropped 4 bases and J dropped 6 bases, with 4 bases sitting between them. The CDR3 extends over 11 amino acids. Germline CDR1 and CDR2: LGHNA and YNFKEQ. The CDR3: CASSLFNEQFF. The CDR3 DNA follows: TGTGCCAGCAGCCTGTTCAATGAGCAGTTCTTC.

The chain couples TRBV7-3 to TRBJ2-1, with D uncertain. The CDR3 length is 13 residues. V was pared by 8 bases and J by 4 bases, with 12 bases between. The V gene's germline CDR1 is SGHTA and CDR2 FQGTGA. CDR3 DNA: TGTGCCAGCGGCACCGGGCTTTACAATGAGCAGTTCTTC. Protein product: CASGTGLYNEQFF.

This clone was seen a handful of times. The chain links TRBV6-1 to TRBJ1-2, with 8 bases identical to TRBD1. Trimming cost V 7 bases and J 7 bases; bases outside gene matches: 14. This CDR3 spans 15 amino acids. CDR1 and CDR2 (germline): MNHNS, SASEGT. The CDR3 DNA follows: TGTGCCAGCATCTCGCCGGGGACAGGTGAGGGTGGCTACACCTTC. Translated, it gives CASISPGTGEGGYTF.

This clone occurred many times. The genes are TRBV30 and TRBJ1-1, with D tentatively TRBD1 (5 bases). Germline V CDR1 and CDR2: GTSNPN, SVGIG (reference sequence). This CDR3 has 16 amino acids. Trimming took 0 bases from V and 0 from J, leaving 14 bases between them. This chain's CDR3 is CAWSVGEGRLNTEAFF. CDR3 sequence (DNA): TGTGCCTGGAGTGTCGGGGAGGGACGCCTGAACACTGAAGCTTTCTTT.

This clone was seen only a few times. The chain is built from TRBV12-3 or TRBV12-4 and TRBJ2-7; 12 nucleotides match TRBD1. V lost 6 bases to trimming and J lost 3 bases; unmatched junction nucleotides: 12. The CDR3 length is 17 residues. In DNA, the CDR3 is TGTGCCAGCAGCCCGAACCCCGGGACAGGGGGCTTCTACGAGCAGTACTTC. Amino acids: CASSPNPGTGGFYEQYF.